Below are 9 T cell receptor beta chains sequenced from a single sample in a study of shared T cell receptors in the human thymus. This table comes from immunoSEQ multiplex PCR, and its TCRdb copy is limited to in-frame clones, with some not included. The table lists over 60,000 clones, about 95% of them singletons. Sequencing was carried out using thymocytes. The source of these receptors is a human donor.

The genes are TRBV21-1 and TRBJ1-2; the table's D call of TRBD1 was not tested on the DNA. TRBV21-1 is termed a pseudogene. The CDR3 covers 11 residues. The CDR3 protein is CASSNRDGYTF. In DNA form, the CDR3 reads TGTGCCAGCAGCAACAGGGATGGCTACACCTTC.

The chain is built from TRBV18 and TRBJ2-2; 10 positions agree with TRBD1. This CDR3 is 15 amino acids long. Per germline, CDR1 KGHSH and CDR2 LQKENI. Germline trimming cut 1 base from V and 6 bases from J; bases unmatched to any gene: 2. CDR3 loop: CASSPLDRGSGELFF. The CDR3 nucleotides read TGTGCCAGCTCACCACTGGACAGGGGGTCCGGGGAGCTGTTTTTT.

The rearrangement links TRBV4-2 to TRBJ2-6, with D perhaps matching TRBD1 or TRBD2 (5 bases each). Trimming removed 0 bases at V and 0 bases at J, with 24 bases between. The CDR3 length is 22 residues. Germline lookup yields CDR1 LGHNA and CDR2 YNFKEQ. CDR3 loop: CASSQDRLPPGHGDSGANVLTF. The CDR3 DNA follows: TGTGCCAGCAGCCAAGATAGACTCCCCCCGGGGCATGGAGACTCTGGGGCCAACGTCCTGACTTTC.

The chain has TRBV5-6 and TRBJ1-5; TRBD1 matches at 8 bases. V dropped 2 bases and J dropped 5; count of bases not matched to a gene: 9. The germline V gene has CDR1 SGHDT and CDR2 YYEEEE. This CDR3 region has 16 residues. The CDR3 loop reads CASSFRAQGVHQPQHF. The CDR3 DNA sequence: TGTGCCAGCAGCTTCCGCGCACAGGGGGTACATCAGCCCCAGCATTTT.

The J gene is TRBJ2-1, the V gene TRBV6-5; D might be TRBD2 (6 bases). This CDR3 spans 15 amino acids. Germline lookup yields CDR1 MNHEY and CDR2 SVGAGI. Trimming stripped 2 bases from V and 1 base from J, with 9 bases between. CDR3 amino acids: CASSYKEGSYNEQFF. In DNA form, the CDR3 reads TGTGCCAGCAGTTACAAGGAGGGGTCCTACAATGAGCAGTTCTTC.

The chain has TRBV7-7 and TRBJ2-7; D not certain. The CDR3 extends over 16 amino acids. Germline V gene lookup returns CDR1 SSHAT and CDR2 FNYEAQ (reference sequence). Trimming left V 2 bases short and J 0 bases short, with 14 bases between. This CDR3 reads CASSLRPPGSSYEQYF. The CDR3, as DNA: TGTGCCAGCAGCTTAAGGCCCCCCGGCAGCTCCTACGAGCAGTACTTC. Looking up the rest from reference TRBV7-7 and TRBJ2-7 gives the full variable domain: GAGVSQSPRYKVTKRGQDVTLRCDPISSHATLYWYQQALGQGPEFLTYFNYEAQPDKSGLPSDRFSAERPEGSISTLTIQRTEQRDSAMYRCASSLRPPGSSYEQYFGPGTRLTVT.

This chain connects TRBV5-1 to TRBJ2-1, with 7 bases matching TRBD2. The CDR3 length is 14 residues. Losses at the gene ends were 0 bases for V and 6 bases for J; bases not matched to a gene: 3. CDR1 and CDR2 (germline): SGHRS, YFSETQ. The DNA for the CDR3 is TGCGCCAGCAGCTTGGGACTAGCAGTCAATGAGCAGTTCTTC. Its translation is CASSLGLAVNEQFF.

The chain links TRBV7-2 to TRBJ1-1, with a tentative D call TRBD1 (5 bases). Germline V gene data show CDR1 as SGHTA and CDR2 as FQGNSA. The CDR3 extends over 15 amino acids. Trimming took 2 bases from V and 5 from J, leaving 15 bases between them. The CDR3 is CASSLTAGGRTEAFF. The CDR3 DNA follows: TGTGCCAGCAGCTTAACCGCGGGGGGGAGGACTGAAGCTTTCTTT. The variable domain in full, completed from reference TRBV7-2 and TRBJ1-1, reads GAGVSQSPSNKVTEKGKDVELRCDPISGHTALYWYRQSLGQGLEFLIYFQGNSAPDKSGLPSDRFSAERTGGSVSTLTIQRTQQEDSAVYLCASSLTAGGRTEAFFGQGTRLTVV.

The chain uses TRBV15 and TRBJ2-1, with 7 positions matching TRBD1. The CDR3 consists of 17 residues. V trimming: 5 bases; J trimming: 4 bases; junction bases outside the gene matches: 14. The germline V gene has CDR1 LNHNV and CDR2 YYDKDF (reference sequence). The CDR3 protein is CATSQKSMGQTYNEQFF. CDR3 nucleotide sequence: TGTGCCACCAGCCAGAAGTCAATGGGACAGACTTACAATGAGCAGTTCTTC.